A single T cell receptor beta chain is shown here with its context. Its antigen remains unidentified. The germline V gene has CDR1 SEHNR and CDR2 FQNEAQ (reference sequence). CDR3 size: 15 residues. This sample stems from a study of CXCR3-negative and CXCR3-positive naive CD8 T cells. Notes on the study in general: Both of the naive subsets showed about the same high diversity, but memory CD8+ cells had much less. CXCR3-negative naive cells had less hydrophobic TRB CDR3s than did CXCR3-positive naive cells.

UMI-labeled 5' RACE TRB cDNA libraries were prepared from the cells. Following a re-call of the 5' RACE reads, TCRdb has one entry per CDR3 protein and lacks DNA. The sample has 90,000 to 150,000 distinct CDR3 sequences; the top ten hold about 0.34%. A CD45RO-CCR7+CD27+CD95- profile was what naive CD8+ T cells displayed. The material sequenced was naive CXCR3+ CD8+ T cells from blood. The subset denotes: CD45RO-CCR7+CD27+CD95- naive CD8+ T cells expressing CXCR3 (TNR3+). This rearrangement joins TRBV7-9 to TRBJ2-1. This TCR came from a human donor in good health. Some clones in this sample may be carry-over from other donors' samples. CDR3 in amino acids: CASSFILATYNEQFF.